The T cell receptor beta chain under discussion was sequenced for a study of Ad26.COV2.S vaccination and SARS-CoV-2 variants. Study-wide background: Within the COV1001 Ad26.COV2.S trial arm, the donor was enrolled. Dosing was one shot or two shots 56 days apart.

For this clone: Its matching antigen is unknown.

Produced via immunoSEQ multiplex PCR; TCRdb's table is partial and in-frame only. Of about 280,000 clones listed, more than 75% are singletons. This CDR3 is built from 14 residues. V lost 7 bases to trimming and J lost 8 bases, with 20 bases between them. The germline gives CDR1 SNHLY, CDR2 FYNNEI. Treatment noted: 15 to 20 received Ad26.COV2.S at low or high dose, single or two shots; about 5 received placebo; per-sample allocation not given. Samples came from day 63 after the first vaccine or placebo injection. Ad26 vector vaccine expressed Wuhan-strain SARS-CoV-2 spike. Overall study findings and caveats: Compared with placebo recipients, vaccine recipients had higher spike-specific TCR breadth.

The sample here was peripheral blood, taken in a trial of Ad26.COV2.S vaccine versus placebo. The receptor comes from a person aged 18-60 years who received the Ad26.COV2.S COVID-19 vaccine or a placebo. The V and J genes are TRBV2 and TRBJ1-2, with D hard to call. CDR3 in amino acids: CASTPLGTAEGYTF. Here the CDR3 DNA reads TGTGCCAGCACCCCCCTCGGCACCGCGGAAGGCTACACCTTC. The full variable domain, rest sourced from reference TRBV2 and TRBJ1-2, is EPEVTQTPSHQVTQMGQEVILRCVPISNHLYFYWYRQILGQKVEFLVSFYNNEISEKSEIFDDQFSVERPDGSNFTLKIRSTKLEDSAMYFCASTPLGTAEGYTFGSGTRLTVV.